This T cell receptor beta chain was observed in a study of T cells in Graves' hyperthyroidism and ophthalmopathy. Whole-study findings and limits: Most thyroid clonotypes expanded above 0.001 appeared in blood too.

CDR1 and CDR2 (germline): MNHNY, SVGAGI (reference sequence). The V segment lost 2 bases and the J segment 6 bases; nucleotides outside the gene matches: 4. The CDR3 contains 15 residues. Concerning this clonotype: What it recognizes is unknown.

RNA transcripts provided the source from which TCR beta CDR3 regions were amplified. In the first-round RT-PCR of the TCR CDR3, the HTBI primer set was used. TCRdb re-called the multiplex PCR reads through MiXCR, storing one row per CDR3 protein. The sample consists of some 620,000 distinct CDR3 sequences, roughly 16% of them appearing once. This TCR came from a young woman with Graves' hyperthyroidism. Sequencing was carried out using blood. The chain recombines TRBV6-6 with TRBJ1-5; 10 nucleotides align to TRBD1. The CDR3 spells CASSYPGQGSQPQHF. In DNA form, the CDR3 reads TGTGCCAGCAGTTACCCGGGACAGGGGAGTCAGCCCCAGCATTTT.